Listed below are T cell receptor beta chains from one sample, sequenced in a study of tumour-infiltrating T cells in Burkitt lymphoma. Assay: immunoSEQ multiplex PCR; the TCRdb copy retains only in-frame clones and omits some. Of around 2,400 clones in the sample, around 85% were seen once. The specimen was tumor tissue. Receptors were obtained from a human donor with diffuse large B-cell lymphoma. CDR3s include the opening cysteine and the closing phenylalanine or tryptophan. Fields, in order: J gene, V gene, D gene, CDR3 protein. A D gene is named only where the DNA matches it firmly.

>TRBJ1-2|TRBV4-1|.
CASSQTTGTGNYGYTF
>TRBJ2-1|TRBV9|TRBD2
CASSVVPRGGLNEQFF
>TRBJ1-2|TRBV15|.
CATSAGWGYTF
>TRBJ2-7|TRBV29-1|.
CSATDYEQYF
>TRBJ2-1|TRBV5-4|.
CASSNDRRNEQFF
>TRBJ1-3|TRBV6-1|.
CASSEQISGNTIYF
>TRBJ2-1|TRBV2|.
CASSPLPGAINEQFF
>TRBJ1-1|TRBV14|.
CASSRGLQVKAFF
>TRBJ1-2|TRBV15|.
CATSREGLANYGYTF
>TRBJ1-1|TRBV29-1|.
CSVEELGRNTEAFF
>TRBJ2-5|TRBV10-3|.
CAISGQGRTETQYF
>TRBJ1-1|TRBV5-1|TRBD1
CASSLKGGMNTEAFF
>TRBJ2-3|TRBV11-3|.
CASSSPWGQTDTQYF
>TRBJ2-3|TRBV13|TRBD2
CASSPRIGGASTDTQYF
>TRBJ2-3|TRBV6-4|TRBD2
CASSLESGGAADTQYF
>TRBJ1-4|TRBV5-4|TRBD1
CASSWRPGGVEKLFF
>TRBJ2-2|TRBV7-2|TRBD1
CASNLDRGRPGELFF
>TRBJ1-1|TRBV7-2|.
CASSPARTKNTEAFF
>TRBJ2-1|TRBV6-1|.
CASSEHPARGGNEQFF
>TRBJ2-4|TRBV29-1|TRBD2
CSVGISGGIQYF
>TRBJ2-5|TRBV4-2|.
CASSQDLLETQYF
>TRBJ2-7|TRBV6-6|TRBD2
CASSYGGGEQYF
>TRBJ1-1|TRBV2|.
CASSAGQRNTEAFF
>TRBJ2-2|TRBV27|.
CASSARDNGELFF
>TRBJ1-5|TRBV2|.
CASSDGGPNQPQHF
>TRBJ2-3|TRBV11-2|.
CASSRLLGSTDTQYF
>TRBJ1-2|TRBV4-3|.
CASSQNRGGVSGYTF
>TRBJ1-2|TRBV19|.
CASSWAVYGYTF
>TRBJ2-5|TRBV4-1|.
CASSRDIEETQYF
>TRBJ2-3|TRBV11-3|.
CASSLEWGSPTDTQYF
>TRBJ1-2|TRBV7-9|.
CASSLGHGGYTF
>TRBJ1-2|TRBV10-3|.
CAISESEGREGYTF
>TRBJ2-5|TRBV9|TRBD1
CASSPPTGVETQYF
>TRBJ1-1|TRBV6-5|.
CASNEGAERGEAFF
>TRBJ1-5|TRBV9|.
CASSVEPDQPQHF
>TRBJ2-3|TRBV5-1|TRBD2
CASSPTSGGIISTDTQYF
>TRBJ2-5|TRBV2|TRBD2
CASSVGLAGGTWETQYF
>TRBJ1-1|TRBV2|.
CASRENTEAFF
>TRBJ2-5|TRBV6-1|TRBD2
CASSEALGVAGGHQETQYF
>TRBJ1-2|TRBV7-8|.
CASSFGTDYGYTF
>TRBJ2-7|TRBV10-1|.
CASSLDTNSYEQYF